This TCR beta chain was sequenced during a study of blood T cells in healthy people across ages. Then a second PCR, running roughly 6 to 11 cycles, was carried out with a sample-barcoded 5' primer and a J-beta primer mix. TCRdb re-derived calls from the 5' RACE reads in MiXCR, one entry per CDR3 protein. This table has hundreds of thousands of distinct CDR3 sequences, approximately 49% appearing once. Drawn from each donor were approximately 9.2 milliliters of peripheral blood. The CDR3 consists of 17 residues. V was clipped by 0 bases and J by 4 bases, with 13 bases between them. Germline CDR1 ENHRY, CDR2 SYGVKD.

The sequence was collected from a woman in her fifties or sixties in good health. The sequenced sample consisted of blood. The chain couples TRBV10-3 to TRBJ2-6; a weak D match, TRBD1 (6 bases). Written as DNA, the CDR3 is TGTGCCATCAGTGAGTCGAATGCAGGGGTCGGGGCCAACGTCCTGACTTTC. Translating it yields CAISESNAGVGANVLTF.